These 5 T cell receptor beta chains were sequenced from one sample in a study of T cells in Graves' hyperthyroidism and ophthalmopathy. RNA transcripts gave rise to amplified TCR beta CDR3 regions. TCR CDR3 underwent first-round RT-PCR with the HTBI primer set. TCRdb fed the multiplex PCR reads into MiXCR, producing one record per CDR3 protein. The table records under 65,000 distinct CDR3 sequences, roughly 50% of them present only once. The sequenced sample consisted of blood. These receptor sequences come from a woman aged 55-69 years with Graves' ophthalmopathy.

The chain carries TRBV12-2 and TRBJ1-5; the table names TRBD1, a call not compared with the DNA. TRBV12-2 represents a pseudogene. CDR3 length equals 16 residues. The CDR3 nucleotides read TGTGCAAGTCGCTTGGGCAGGGGGGGCCGCAATCAGCCCCAGCATTTT. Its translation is CASRLGRGGRNQPQHF.

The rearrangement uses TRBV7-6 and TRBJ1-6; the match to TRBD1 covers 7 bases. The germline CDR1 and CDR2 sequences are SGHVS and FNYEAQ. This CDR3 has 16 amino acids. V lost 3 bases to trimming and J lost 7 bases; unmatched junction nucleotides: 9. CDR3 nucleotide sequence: TGTGCCAGCAGCTTGGCCGTACAGGGGAGGAATTCACCCCTCCACTTT. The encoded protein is CASSLAVQGRNSPLHF.

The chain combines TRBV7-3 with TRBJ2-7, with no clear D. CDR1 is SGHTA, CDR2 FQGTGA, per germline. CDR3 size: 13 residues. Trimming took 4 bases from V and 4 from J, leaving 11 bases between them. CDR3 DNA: TGTGCCAGCAGCTACGCCTACCAGTACGAGCAGTACTTC. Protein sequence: CASSYAYQYEQYF.

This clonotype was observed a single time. The CDR3 is CASSVGVGEAGELFF. In DNA form, the CDR3 reads TGTGCCAGCAGCGTAGGAGTGGGAGAAGCCGGGGAGCTGTTTTTT. This rearrangement joins TRBV9 to TRBJ2-2; tentatively, D is TRBD2 (5 bases). The CDR3 consists of 15 residues. V lost 0 bases, J lost 6 bases, and 12 bases lay in between. CDR1 SGDLS and CDR2 YYNGEE come from the germline V gene.

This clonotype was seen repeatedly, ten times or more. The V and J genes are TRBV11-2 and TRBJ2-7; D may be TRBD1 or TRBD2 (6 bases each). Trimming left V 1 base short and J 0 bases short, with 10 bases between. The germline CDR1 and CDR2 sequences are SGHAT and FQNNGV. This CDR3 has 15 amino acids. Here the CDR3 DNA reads TGTGCCAGCAGCTTAGTGGGGGGCAACTCCTACGAGCAGTACTTC. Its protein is CASSLVGGNSYEQYF. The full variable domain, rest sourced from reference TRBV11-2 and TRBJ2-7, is EAGVAQSPRYKIIEKRQSVAFWCNPISGHATLYWYQQILGQGPKLLIQFQNNGVVDDSQLPKDRFSAERLKGVDSTLKIQPAKLEDSAVYLCASSLVGGNSYEQYFGPGTRLTVT.